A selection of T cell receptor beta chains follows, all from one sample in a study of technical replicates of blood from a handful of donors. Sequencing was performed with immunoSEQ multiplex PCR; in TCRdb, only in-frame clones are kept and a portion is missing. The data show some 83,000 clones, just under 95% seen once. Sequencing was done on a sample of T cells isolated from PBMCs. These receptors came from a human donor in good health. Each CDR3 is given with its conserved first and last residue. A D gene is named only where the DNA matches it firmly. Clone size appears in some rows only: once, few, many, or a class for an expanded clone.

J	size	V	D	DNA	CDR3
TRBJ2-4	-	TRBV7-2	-	TGTGCCAGCAGCTTAATCAGGGAAAACATTCAGTACTTC	CASSLIRENIQYF
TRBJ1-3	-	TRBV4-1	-	TGCGCCAGCAGCCAAGCCGCCCAGGGCCGAAACACCATATATTTT	CASSQAAQGRNTIYF
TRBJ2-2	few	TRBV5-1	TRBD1	TGCGCCAGCAGCGGGACAGTCAACACCGGGGAGCTGTTTTTT	CASSGTVNTGELFF
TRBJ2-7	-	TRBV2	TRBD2	TGTGCCAGCAGAGCTAGCGGAGAGAAGTACTTC	CASRASGEKYF
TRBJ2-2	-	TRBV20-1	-	TGCAGTGCATGGAGTACCGGGGAGCTGTTTTTT	CSAWSTGELFF
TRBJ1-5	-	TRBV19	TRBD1	TGTGCCAGCCGTACCGGGACAGGGGGCGGTCAGCCCCAGCATTTT	CASRTGTGGGQPQHF
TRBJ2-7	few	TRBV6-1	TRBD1	TGTGCCAGCAGATGGACAGGGAAAAACGAGCAGTACTTC	CASRWTGKNEQYF
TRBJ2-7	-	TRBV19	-	TGTGCCAGTAGTATGTCCCCCAGGGATAACGAGCAGTACTTC	CASSMSPRDNEQYF
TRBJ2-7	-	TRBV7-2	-	TGTGCCAGCAGCTTAGGGGGGGTTAGGGAGCAGTACTTC	CASSLGGVREQYF
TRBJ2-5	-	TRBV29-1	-	TGCAGCGCCCAGCAAGAGACCCAGTACTTC	CSAQQETQYF
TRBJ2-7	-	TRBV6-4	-	TGTGCCAGCAGTGACTCGGCGGGGCCCTACGAGCAGTACTTC	CASSDSAGPYEQYF
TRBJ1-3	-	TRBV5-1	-	TGCGCCAGCAGCCCCCGGGTCGCTGGAAACACCATATATTTT	CASSPRVAGNTIYF
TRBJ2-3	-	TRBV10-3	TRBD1	TGTGCCATCACTGGAGTTACCGGGACAGTTAGCACAGATACGCAGTATTTT	CAITGVTGTVSTDTQYF
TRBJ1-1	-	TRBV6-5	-	TGTGCCAGCAGTTACACTCCGGGGAGAACTGAAGCTTTCTTT	CASSYTPGRTEAFF
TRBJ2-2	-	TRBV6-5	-	TGTGCCAGCAGCCAGAACACCGGGGAGCTGTTTTTT	CASSQNTGELFF
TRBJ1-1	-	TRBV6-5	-	TGTGCCAGCAGTTACTCGAACAGCAGGGCGGACACTGAAGCTTTCTTT	CASSYSNSRADTEAFF
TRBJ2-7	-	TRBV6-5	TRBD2	TGTGCCACGAGAAATGCAGCGGGAGGGGTGTACGAGCAGTACTTC	CATRNAAGGVYEQYF
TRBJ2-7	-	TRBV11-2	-	TGTGCCAGCAGCCCGACCGACAGCCCCTACGAGCAGTACTTC	CASSPTDSPYEQYF
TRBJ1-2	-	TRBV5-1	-	TGCGCCAGCAGCTTGGAGAAATTCACAGGGTCCCATGGCTACACCTTC	CASSLEKFTGSHGYTF
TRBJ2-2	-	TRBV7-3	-	TGTGCCAGCAGCCCCTTGACAGCGAACACCGGGGAGCTGTTTTTT	CASSPLTANTGELFF
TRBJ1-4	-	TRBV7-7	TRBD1	TGTGCCAGCAAAGGGACAGAAAATGAAAAACTGTTTTTT	CASKGTENEKLFF
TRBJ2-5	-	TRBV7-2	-	TGTGCCAGCAGCTTAGGGGTCGGGAGCCAAGAGACCCAGTACTTC	CASSLGVGSQETQYF
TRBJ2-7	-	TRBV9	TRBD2	TGTGCCAGCAGCCCCGGGACTAGCGGGAGCGACGAGCAGTACTTC	CASSPGTSGSDEQYF
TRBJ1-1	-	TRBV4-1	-	TGCGCCAGCAGCCAAGCGGGGGAGACTGAAGCTTTCTTT	CASSQAGETEAFF
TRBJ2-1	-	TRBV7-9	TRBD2	TGTGCCAGCAGCTTAGCTTGGCGGGAGGACAATGAGCAGTTCTTC	CASSLAWREDNEQFF
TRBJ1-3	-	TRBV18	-	TGTGCCAGCTCCGGGGACTCTGGAAACACCATATATTTT	CASSGDSGNTIYF
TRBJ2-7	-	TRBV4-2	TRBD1	TGTGCCAGCAGCCCTGACAGGGGATACGAGCAGTACTTC	CASSPDRGYEQYF
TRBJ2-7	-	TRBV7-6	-	TGTGCCAGCAGCTCGCCGGTTCTTTACGAGCAGTACTTC	CASSSPVLYEQYF
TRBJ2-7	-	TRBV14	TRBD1	TGTGCCAGCAGCCAGGGACAGGGTTCGAACGAGCAGTACTTC	CASSQGQGSNEQYF
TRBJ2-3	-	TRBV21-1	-	TGTGCCAGCATAGTAGTAGGGAGGGACACAGATACGCAGTATTTT	CASIVVGRDTDTQYF
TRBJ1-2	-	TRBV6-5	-	TGTGCCAGTTCCCAAGGTGCGGTTACTAACTATGGCTACACCTTC	CASSQGAVTNYGYTF
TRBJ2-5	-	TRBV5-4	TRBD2	TGTGCCAGCAGCTCCAGACTAGCGGGAGAGACCCAGTACTTC	CASSSRLAGETQYF
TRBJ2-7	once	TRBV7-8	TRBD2	TGTGCCAGCAGCTTCGCGGGAGGGCCGGGGGAGCAGTACTTC	CASSFAGGPGEQYF
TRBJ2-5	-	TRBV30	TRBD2	TGTGCACGCTCGTACGGGACTAGCGTAGTGGGGACCCAGTACTTC	CARSYGTSVVGTQYF
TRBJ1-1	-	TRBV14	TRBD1	TGTGCCAGCAGCCAAGGGACAGGGCGGAACACTGAAGCTTTCTTT	CASSQGTGRNTEAFF
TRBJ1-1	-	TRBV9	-	TGTGCCAGCAGCGTAGAAAGAGGAGAAGCTTTCTTT	CASSVERGEAFF
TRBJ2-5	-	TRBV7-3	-	TGTGCCAGCAGCTTAGGACAGCTGGAGACCCAGTACTTC	CASSLGQLETQYF
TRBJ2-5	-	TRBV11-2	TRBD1	TGTGCCAGCAGCCTAGGGCCCTACAGGGGCCCGGGAGAGACCCAGTACTTC	CASSLGPYRGPGETQYF
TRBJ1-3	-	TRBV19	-	TGTGCCAGTAGTATGGGGGCATTTGAAAACACCATATATTTT	CASSMGAFENTIYF
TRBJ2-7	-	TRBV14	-	TGTGCCAGCAGCTCATACAGGGACGAGCAGTACTTC	CASSSYRDEQYF
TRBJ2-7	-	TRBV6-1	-	TGTGCCAGCAGGGGCAGGTACAACGAGCAGTACTTC	CASRGRYNEQYF
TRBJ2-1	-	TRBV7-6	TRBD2	TGTGCCAGCAGCTATGGAGCGGGAGATTTAAATGAGCAGTTCTTC	CASSYGAGDLNEQFF
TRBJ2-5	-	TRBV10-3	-	TGTGCCATCAGTGAGTCAGGGGGGCTAGCGGAACAGGAGACCCAGTACTTC	CAISESGGLAEQETQYF
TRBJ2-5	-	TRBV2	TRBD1	TGTGCCAGCAGTTGGGACAGGGCAGAGACCCAGTACTTC	CASSWDRAETQYF
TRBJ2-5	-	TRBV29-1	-	TGCAGCGTTGAGGTGGTACGGGAGTTAGAGACCCAGTACTTC	CSVEVVRELETQYF
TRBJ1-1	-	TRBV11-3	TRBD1	TGTGCCAGCAGCTTAGATGACAGGGGGGACACTGAAGCTTTCTTT	CASSLDDRGDTEAFF
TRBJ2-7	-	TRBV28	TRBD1	TGTGCCAGCAGTTTAAGGGGGCCCTACGAGCAGTACTTC	CASSLRGPYEQYF
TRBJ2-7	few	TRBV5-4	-	TGTGCCAGCAGCCCCGGGTCGGGAGCCTACGAGCAGTACTTC	CASSPGSGAYEQYF